These 3 T cell receptor beta chains came from one sample sequenced in a study of blood T cell repertoires in COVID-19. Method: immunoSEQ multiplex PCR; TCRdb's copy keeps in-frame clones and lacks some. The repertoire consists of roughly 87,000 clones, with over 75% occurring once and the leading ten covering less than 2.5%. The specimen sequenced was peripheral blood. All receptors come from a woman aged 70-85 years with acute or convalescent COVID-19.

The chain has TRBV10-3 and TRBJ1-1; 7 positions agree with TRBD1. Germline trimming cut 6 bases from V and 1 base from J; bases unmatched to any gene: 5. Per the germline V gene, CDR1 is ENHRY and CDR2 is SYGVKD. This CDR3 has 14 amino acids. The CDR3 DNA sequence: TGTGCCATCAGGGGGACAGCTACGAACACTGAAGCTTTCTTT. Protein product: CAIRGTATNTEAFF.

The chain employs TRBV4-2 and TRBJ1-6; D remains unclear. This CDR3 region has 17 residues. Between the trimmed V and J ends, which lost 2 bases and 7 bases, there was a span of 18 bases. Germline V gene lookup returns CDR1 LGHNA and CDR2 YNFKEQ. CDR3 in DNA: TGTGCCAGCAGCCAACGAATACTAGGCGAGGGAAATTCACCCCTCCACTTT. Translation: CASSQRILGEGNSPLHF.

The chain couples TRBV6-2 or TRBV6-3 to TRBJ2-3; 8 bases match TRBD2. The CDR3 runs to 13 residues. Germline lookup yields CDR1 MNHEY and CDR2 SVGEGT. V was pared by 5 bases and J by 6 bases, with 4 bases of the junction left unmatched. The CDR3 DNA sequence: TGTGCCAGCAGTGGACTAGCCAGGGATACGCAGTATTTT. Protein sequence: CASSGLARDTQYF.